The sequence of this TCR beta chain was determined in a study of CD8 T cell repertoires and HIV-1 epitope variants. Across the study: Each of Twenty-five Gag and Nef epitope peptides stimulated a separate culture.

Method: immunoSEQ multiplex PCR; TCRdb's copy keeps in-frame clones and lacks some. Altogether some 4,500 clones are present, around 60% being singletons, with the ten largest covering 35% to 45%. The CDR3 totals 15 residues. V dropped 7 bases and J dropped 1 base, with 14 bases sitting between them. The germline CDR1 and CDR2 sequences are SGDLS and YYNGEE. This clone was seen only once. The antigen is not known. This receptor was obtained from a male donor with HIV. Sequenced sample: cultured CD8+ T cells derived from PBMCs. This chain links TRBV9 with TRBJ2-2; D gene unclear. CDR3 region: CASSEGFWNTGELFF. The CDR3 DNA is TGTGCCAGCTCGGAAGGGTTCTGGAACACCGGGGAGCTGTTTTTT.